The rows below give T cell receptor beta chains drawn from one sample of a study of blood T cells in healthy people across ages. TCRdb used MiXCR to reprocess the 5' RACE reads, holding one entry per CDR3 protein. The profile shows around 320,000 distinct CDR3 sequences, 25% to 30% of them singletons. Sequencing was performed on blood. The source is a woman in her 70s in good health. Each CDR3 is given with its conserved first and last residue.

TRBV4-3,TRBJ2-5,CASSQELGAKETQYF
TRBV10-2,TRBJ1-1,CASSWTGVGNTEAFF
TRBV29-1,TRBJ1-1,CSGPRQNTEAFF
TRBV12-3/TRBV12-4,TRBJ2-6,CASSYRASGANVLTF
TRBV5-5,TRBJ1-5,CASSLGGSQGLQPQHF
TRBV11-2,TRBJ1-5,CASSLEGTNQPQHF
TRBV6-5,TRBJ1-6,CASSYSGTLGKSPLHF
TRBV11-2,TRBJ2-1,CASSIPLAGVNEQFF
TRBV20-1,TRBJ1-5,CSARGAGYSNQPQHF
TRBV6-5,TRBJ1-4,CASRPRAATNEKLFF
TRBV20-1,.,CSARDSSGVRFDEQFF
TRBV28,TRBJ1-2,CASSFGSSNYGYTF
TRBV6-1,TRBJ1-1,CASIEGSEAFF
TRBV6-2/TRBV6-3,TRBJ2-7,CASSLEGGFYEQYF
TRBV7-2,TRBJ1-1,CASSFDRGRKAFF
TRBV12-3/TRBV12-4,TRBJ2-7,CASSFNSAGGQYF
TRBV2,TRBJ2-7,CASKGFSYEQYF
TRBV6-6,TRBJ2-1,CASRRLVWDFQFF
TRBV5-1,TRBJ2-1,CASSTQPPYNGQFF
TRBV7-6,TRBJ2-2,CASSLRGELFF
TRBV4-3,TRBJ2-7,CASSPYIFSSYEQYF
TRBV7-9,TRBJ2-3,CASSLNQWGTGTDTQYF
TRBV5-1,TRBJ2-5,CASSQGLVGTLETQYF
TRBV29-1,TRBJ2-7,CSVGGGWQQYF
TRBV6-1,TRBJ1-1,CASSEQRENTEAFF
TRBV28,TRBJ1-2,CASSPAGGDHYGYTF